Listed below are T cell receptor beta chains from one sample, sequenced in a study of T cells after posttransplantation cyclophosphamide. TCRdb's table, derived via immunoSEQ multiplex PCR, lists solely in-frame clones and lacks some. The sample shows 320 or so clones, 52% of them seen only once. Sequenced material: CD8+ T cells sorted from blood, taken approximately 220 days after allogeneic stem cell transplant with posttransplant cyclophosphamide. These receptors were taken from a female patient in her 60s who received an allogeneic stem cell transplant from an unrelated donor, was CMV-positive, and had acute GVHD only. Some T cells may be supplied by the graft donor. The CDR3 runs from the conserved cysteine through the conserved F or W. A D gene is named only where the DNA matches it firmly. The size field is filled for only some rows; it gives once, few, many or a size class.

clone_size: .
d_call: TRBD1
v_call: TRBV27
j_call: TRBJ1-1
cdr3_nt: TGTGCCAGCAGTTCTTGGGGGACAGGGGAGACTGAAGCTTTCTTT
cdr3_aa: CASSSWGTGETEAFF

clone_size: .
d_call: .
v_call: TRBV18
j_call: TRBJ2-7
cdr3_nt: TGTGCCAGCTCTTTCCCGGGACTGGGCTCCTACGAGCAGTACTTC
cdr3_aa: CASSFPGLGSYEQYF

clone_size: .
d_call: .
v_call: TRBV5-6
j_call: TRBJ2-1
cdr3_nt: TGTGCCAGCACCTTGGGGACACTTGGCAATGAGCAGTTCTTC
cdr3_aa: CASTLGTLGNEQFF

clone_size: medium-sized
d_call: .
v_call: TRBV4-3
j_call: TRBJ1-2
cdr3_nt: TGCGCCAGCAGCCAAGACCCAACCGGGAACTATGGCTACACCTTC
cdr3_aa: CASSQDPTGNYGYTF

clone_size: .
d_call: TRBD1
v_call: TRBV9
j_call: TRBJ2-3
cdr3_nt: TGTGCCAGCAGAGACCAGGGGGCAGATACGCAGTATTTT
cdr3_aa: CASRDQGADTQYF

clone_size: hyperexpanded
d_call: .
v_call: TRBV7-3
j_call: TRBJ1-5
cdr3_nt: TGTGCCAGCAGCTTAAGCCCTGAGGGCAATCAGCCCCAGCATTTT
cdr3_aa: CASSLSPEGNQPQHF

clone_size: .
d_call: TRBD1
v_call: TRBV7-2
j_call: TRBJ1-2
cdr3_nt: TGTGCCAGCAGCTTAGGGTCAGGGACAGGGGCATATGGCTACACCTTC
cdr3_aa: CASSLGSGTGAYGYTF

clone_size: .
d_call: .
v_call: TRBV19
j_call: TRBJ2-2
cdr3_nt: TGTGCCAGTAGCCTCGGGACACCGAACACCGGGGAGCTGTTTTTT
cdr3_aa: CASSLGTPNTGELFF

clone_size: .
d_call: TRBD2
v_call: TRBV28
j_call: TRBJ2-1
cdr3_nt: TGTGCCAGCAGTAGTCTAGCGGGATACAATGAGCAGTTCTTC
cdr3_aa: CASSSLAGYNEQFF

clone_size: .
d_call: .
v_call: TRBV7-9
j_call: TRBJ1-2
cdr3_nt: TGTGCCAGCAGCAAAACAAATGGCTACACCTTC
cdr3_aa: CASSKTNGYTF

clone_size: few
d_call: TRBD2
v_call: TRBV30
j_call: TRBJ2-3
cdr3_nt: TGTGCCTGGAGTGTAATAGGCGGGGGGAGCACAGATACGCAGTATTTT
cdr3_aa: CAWSVIGGGSTDTQYF

clone_size: few
d_call: .
v_call: TRBV4-2
j_call: TRBJ1-2
cdr3_nt: TGTGCCAGCAGACGGGAGTTCTGGGAGACAAACTATGGCTACACCTTC
cdr3_aa: CASRREFWETNYGYTF

clone_size: .
d_call: TRBD1
v_call: TRBV5-8
j_call: TRBJ2-7
cdr3_nt: TGTGCCAGCAGCTTCGATTACAGGGGGCGTGTGTCCGAGCAGTACTTC
cdr3_aa: CASSFDYRGRVSEQYF

clone_size: .
d_call: TRBD2
v_call: TRBV4-2
j_call: TRBJ2-7
cdr3_nt: TGTGCCAGCAGCCCACCGGGGGGGGTAGGCTACGAGCAGTACTTC
cdr3_aa: CASSPPGGVGYEQYF

clone_size: few
d_call: TRBD1
v_call: TRBV18
j_call: TRBJ2-7
cdr3_nt: TGTGCCAGCTCACCAGAGGGGACAGGTTCCTCCGACCAGTACTTC
cdr3_aa: CASSPEGTGSSDQYF

clone_size: once
d_call: TRBD1
v_call: TRBV19
j_call: TRBJ1-2
cdr3_nt: TGTGCCAGTAGTATCCACGGACAGGATCAGGGCTACACCTTC
cdr3_aa: CASSIHGQDQGYTF

clone_size: few
d_call: TRBD1
v_call: TRBV28
j_call: TRBJ1-2
cdr3_nt: TGTGCCAGCAGTTTACAACTGACAGGGGGCTATTACTATGGCTACACCTTC
cdr3_aa: CASSLQLTGGYYYGYTF

clone_size: .
d_call: TRBD1
v_call: TRBV28
j_call: TRBJ2-3
cdr3_nt: TGTGCCAGCAGTTTATGGCCCCGGACAGGGTCGGGCACAGATACGCAGTATTTT
cdr3_aa: CASSLWPRTGSGTDTQYF

clone_size: .
d_call: .
v_call: TRBV4-2
j_call: TRBJ2-2
cdr3_nt: TGTGCCAGCAGCCAAGATGGACAGCGAATTGGCGGGGAGCTGTTTTTT
cdr3_aa: CASSQDGQRIGGELFF

clone_size: .
d_call: TRBD1
v_call: TRBV2
j_call: TRBJ1-2
cdr3_nt: TGTGCCAGCAGTTCGACAGGGGGCTATTACTATGGCTACACCTTC
cdr3_aa: CASSSTGGYYYGYTF

clone_size: .
d_call: TRBD1
v_call: TRBV7-9
j_call: TRBJ1-2
cdr3_nt: TGTGCCAGCAGCGACCTGACAGGGAAAAACTATGGCTACACCTTC
cdr3_aa: CASSDLTGKNYGYTF

clone_size: .
d_call: TRBD1
v_call: TRBV11-2
j_call: TRBJ2-2
cdr3_nt: TGTGCCAGCAGCCAGGGACAGGGAACCGGGGAGCTGTTTTTT
cdr3_aa: CASSQGQGTGELFF

clone_size: large
d_call: TRBD2
v_call: TRBV28
j_call: TRBJ2-7
cdr3_nt: TGTGCCAGCAGTCTGCCCCGGGATAGCGGGAGCTCCTACGAGCAGTACTTC
cdr3_aa: CASSLPRDSGSSYEQYF

clone_size: .
d_call: .
v_call: TRBV29-1
j_call: TRBJ1-2
cdr3_nt: TGCAGCGTTGATCGGTTGAGGGCGCGTGGAGACTATGGCTACACCTTC
cdr3_aa: CSVDRLRARGDYGYTF

clone_size: few
d_call: .
v_call: TRBV6-6
j_call: TRBJ2-7
cdr3_nt: TGTGCCAGCAGTCACAATCTGGGCCAAACCTACGAGCAGTACTTC
cdr3_aa: CASSHNLGQTYEQYF

clone_size: .
d_call: .
v_call: TRBV13
j_call: TRBJ2-3
cdr3_nt: TGTGCCAGCAGCCCGCCGGGTTTGGCGCAGTATTTT
cdr3_aa: CASSPPGLAQYF

clone_size: .
d_call: .
v_call: TRBV6-5
j_call: TRBJ2-3
cdr3_nt: TGTGCCAGCAAGTGGTCAGATGCGCAGTATTTT
cdr3_aa: CASKWSDAQYF

clone_size: .
d_call: TRBD1
v_call: TRBV7-8
j_call: TRBJ1-1
cdr3_nt: TGTGCCAGCAGTTTACAACTGACAGGGTACACTGAAGCTTTCTTT
cdr3_aa: CASSLQLTGYTEAFF

clone_size: .
d_call: TRBD1
v_call: TRBV5-1
j_call: TRBJ2-2
cdr3_nt: TGCGCCAGCAGCCGGACAGGGGGCGCGATAACCGGGGAGCTGTTTTTT
cdr3_aa: CASSRTGGAITGELFF

clone_size: .
d_call: .
v_call: TRBV28
j_call: TRBJ1-3
cdr3_nt: TGTGCCGGCAGTTTTGGAGGGGACCCCTCTGGAAACACCATATATTTT
cdr3_aa: CAGSFGGDPSGNTIYF

clone_size: .
d_call: .
v_call: TRBV7-9
j_call: TRBJ1-1
cdr3_nt: TGTGCCAGCTTTGACGGGAGGGGAACTGAAGCTTTCTTT
cdr3_aa: CASFDGRGTEAFF

clone_size: few
d_call: .
v_call: TRBV5-5
j_call: TRBJ1-1
cdr3_nt: TGTGCCAGCAGCTATACAGGGCTGAACACTGAAGCTTTCTTT
cdr3_aa: CASSYTGLNTEAFF

clone_size: few
d_call: TRBD2
v_call: TRBV7-2
j_call: TRBJ2-3
cdr3_nt: TGTGCCAGCAGCTTAACTAGCGGGTATTTCACAGATACGCAGTATTTT
cdr3_aa: CASSLTSGYFTDTQYF

clone_size: .
d_call: TRBD2
v_call: TRBV11-2
j_call: TRBJ2-1
cdr3_nt: TGTGCCAGCAGCTTACGACTAGCGGGGGGGCCGAATGAGCAGTTCTTC
cdr3_aa: CASSLRLAGGPNEQFF

clone_size: medium-sized
d_call: TRBD1
v_call: TRBV15
j_call: TRBJ2-7
cdr3_nt: TGTGCCACTGGATCTAGGGACAGCTCCTACGAGCAGTACTTC
cdr3_aa: CATGSRDSSYEQYF

clone_size: few
d_call: .
v_call: TRBV25-1
j_call: TRBJ1-1
cdr3_nt: TGTGCCAGCTTTGACGGGAGGGGAACTGAAGCTTTCTTT
cdr3_aa: CASFDGRGTEAFF

clone_size: .
d_call: TRBD1
v_call: TRBV28
j_call: TRBJ1-5
cdr3_nt: TGTGCCAGCAGTTCGACAGGGGCGGATCAGCCCCAGCATTTT
cdr3_aa: CASSSTGADQPQHF

clone_size: .
d_call: .
v_call: TRBV14
j_call: TRBJ2-3
cdr3_nt: TGTGCCAGCAGCCGAACAAGACACACAGATACGCAGTATTTT
cdr3_aa: CASSRTRHTDTQYF

clone_size: few
d_call: .
v_call: TRBV12-1
j_call: TRBJ1-1
cdr3_nt: TGTCAAACGCGGCGGGGCGGCGACACTGAAGCTTTCTTT
cdr3_aa: CQTRRGGDTEAFF

clone_size: .
d_call: .
v_call: TRBV5-4
j_call: TRBJ1-2
cdr3_nt: TGTGCCAGCAGACGGGAGTTCTGGGAGACAAACTATGGCTACACCTTC
cdr3_aa: CASRREFWETNYGYTF

clone_size: .
d_call: TRBD1
v_call: TRBV6-6
j_call: TRBJ1-2
cdr3_nt: TGTGCCAGCAGTTTCACAGGGGACTATGGCTACACCTTC
cdr3_aa: CASSFTGDYGYTF

clone_size: .
d_call: .
v_call: TRBV27
j_call: TRBJ1-2
cdr3_nt: TGTGCCAGCAGTTTAGGGGCGGCAGGGCTTTATGGCTACACCTTC
cdr3_aa: CASSLGAAGLYGYTF

clone_size: .
d_call: TRBD2
v_call: TRBV7-6
j_call: TRBJ2-7
cdr3_nt: TGTGCCAGCAGCTTAGCCAGCGGGAGGATCTACGAGCAGTACTTC
cdr3_aa: CASSLASGRIYEQYF

clone_size: .
d_call: .
v_call: TRBV27
j_call: TRBJ2-7
cdr3_nt: TGTGCCAGCAGTTCGGGAGCCTCCGGTTACGAGCAGTACTTC
cdr3_aa: CASSSGASGYEQYF

clone_size: .
d_call: .
v_call: TRBV6-5
j_call: TRBJ2-7
cdr3_nt: TGTGCCAGCAGTTACTCAGGGGTTCCCTACGAGCAGTACTTC
cdr3_aa: CASSYSGVPYEQYF

clone_size: .
d_call: TRBD1
v_call: TRBV29-1
j_call: TRBJ1-2
cdr3_nt: TGCAGCGTGAACTCCGGGACAGGGGCAGAGTTAGGCTACACCTTC
cdr3_aa: CSVNSGTGAELGYTF

clone_size: .
d_call: TRBD2
v_call: TRBV7-9
j_call: TRBJ2-7
cdr3_nt: TGTGCCAGCAGCTCTCGGGGGGGTGAGTCTTACGAGCAGTACTTC
cdr3_aa: CASSSRGGESYEQYF

clone_size: .
d_call: TRBD1
v_call: TRBV28
j_call: TRBJ1-2
cdr3_nt: TGTGCCAGCAGTTTCACAGGGGACTATGGCTACACCTTC
cdr3_aa: CASSFTGDYGYTF

clone_size: few
d_call: .
v_call: TRBV6-1
j_call: TRBJ2-7
cdr3_nt: TGTGCCAGCAGTTACCCGGACGAGCAGTACTTC
cdr3_aa: CASSYPDEQYF

clone_size: once
d_call: TRBD2
v_call: TRBV29-1
j_call: TRBJ2-2
cdr3_nt: TGCAGCGGCCTAAATCTGGCGGGGGGAACCTCCGGGGAGCTGTTTTTT
cdr3_aa: CSGLNLAGGTSGELFF

clone_size: .
d_call: TRBD1
v_call: TRBV4-3
j_call: TRBJ2-7
cdr3_nt: TGCGCCAGCAGCCAAGGGACAGGGACATCATACGAGCAGTACTTC
cdr3_aa: CASSQGTGTSYEQYF

clone_size: large
d_call: TRBD1
v_call: TRBV10-3
j_call: TRBJ1-1
cdr3_nt: TGTGCCATCATCCGACAGGGGAGCACTGAAGCTTTCTTT
cdr3_aa: CAIIRQGSTEAFF

clone_size: hyperexpanded
d_call: .
v_call: TRBV2
j_call: TRBJ2-2
cdr3_nt: TGTGCCAGCAGGGAAGTATCCGGGGAGCTGTTTTTT
cdr3_aa: CASREVSGELFF

clone_size: few
d_call: .
v_call: TRBV6-1
j_call: TRBJ2-3
cdr3_nt: TGTGCCAGCAGTGAAGACCCTATTAGCACAGATACGCAGTATTTT
cdr3_aa: CASSEDPISTDTQYF

clone_size: .
d_call: TRBD2
v_call: TRBV7-6
j_call: TRBJ2-1
cdr3_nt: TGTGCCAGCATCCTATCGAGCGGGAGCTCCTACAATGAGCAGTTCTTC
cdr3_aa: CASILSSGSSYNEQFF